This T cell receptor beta chain was sequenced during a study of blood T cell repertoires in COVID-19. Some clones are missing from TCRdb's copy, which holds only in-frame ones; the method was immunoSEQ multiplex PCR. The table has about 92,000 clones, roughly 70% seen once. The germline V gene encodes CDR1 KGHSH and CDR2 LQKENI. The CDR3 is 14 amino acids. V lost 1 base to trimming and J lost 5 bases; unmatched junction nucleotides: 1. This chain links TRBV18 with TRBJ1-1; TRBD1 matches 10 bases. Source material: peripheral blood. The sequence came from a woman aged 55-70 years in a cohort sampled during active or convalescent COVID-19. As DNA, the CDR3 is TGTGCCAGCTCACCACTGGGACAGGGGACTGAAGCTTTCTTT. This sequence encodes CASSPLGQGTEAFF.